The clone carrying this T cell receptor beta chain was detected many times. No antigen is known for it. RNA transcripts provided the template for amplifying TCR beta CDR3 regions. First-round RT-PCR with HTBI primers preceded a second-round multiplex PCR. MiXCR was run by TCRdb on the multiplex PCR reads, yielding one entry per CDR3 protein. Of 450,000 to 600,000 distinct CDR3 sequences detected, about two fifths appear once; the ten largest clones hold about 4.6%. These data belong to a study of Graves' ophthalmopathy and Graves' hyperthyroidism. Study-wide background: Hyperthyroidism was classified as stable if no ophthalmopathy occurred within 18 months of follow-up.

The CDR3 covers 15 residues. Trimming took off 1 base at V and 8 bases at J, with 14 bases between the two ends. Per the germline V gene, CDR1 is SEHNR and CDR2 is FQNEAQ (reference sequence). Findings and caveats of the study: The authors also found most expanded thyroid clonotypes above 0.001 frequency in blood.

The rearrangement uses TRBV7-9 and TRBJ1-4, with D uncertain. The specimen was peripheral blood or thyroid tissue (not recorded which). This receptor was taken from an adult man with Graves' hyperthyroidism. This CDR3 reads CASSLDFGVSEKLFF. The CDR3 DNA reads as TGTGCCAGCAGCTTAGATTTTGGAGTTAGCGAAAAACTGTTTTTT.